One T cell receptor (beta chain) is described in this entry. The antigen remains undetermined. The sample is drawn from a study of monozygotic twins with cystic fibrosis. Study-level points and caveats: No link emerged between shared CDR3 counts and age, concordance or severity.

Repertoires were generated with immunoSEQ multiplex PCR, while TCRdb's copy carries only in-frame clones and drops some. The repertoire holds 12,000 to 15,000 clones, with roughly 98% as singletons. The V gene end was trimmed by 1 base and the J gene end by 3 bases; junction bases not matched to a gene: 3. Germline values: CDR1 MNHNS, CDR2 SASEGT. This CDR3 is 14 amino acids long. The chain employs TRBV6-1 and TRBJ2-7; TRBD1 matches at 7 bases. The receptor was derived from a girl aged 2 to 9 with cystic fibrosis. Sequenced sample: blood. CDR3 region: CASSEGNRGYEQYF. The CDR3 DNA reads TGTGCCAGCAGTGAAGGAAACAGGGGCTACGAGCAGTACTTC.